This T cell receptor (beta chain) is from a study of beta chain features in type 1 diabetes. Turning to the study itself: Analysis included over 100,000,000 sorted cells drawn from all samples.

This clone has ten or more counts. Reverse transcribing all isolated RNA meant expressed TCRB transcripts were sequenced. Assay: immunoSEQ multiplex PCR; the TCRdb copy retains only in-frame clones and omits some. The sample has some 150,000 clones; roughly 11% are singletons. Sorting produced populations that all topped 95% purity. Germline loops: CDR1 KGHSH, CDR2 LQKENI. Trimming left V 3 bases short and J 0 bases short, with 9 bases between. This CDR3 has 16 residues. The TCR was taken from a man younger than 35 in good health. The V and J genes are TRBV18 and TRBJ2-6, with a possible D match to TRBD1 (6 bases). Sequencing was done on a sample of central memory CD4+ T cells from blood. CDR3 sequence (DNA): TGTGCCAGCTCACCGGACAGCAACTCTGGGGCCAACGTCCTGACTTTC. It translates to CASSPDSNSGANVLTF.